The 20 T cell receptor beta chains presented below share a single source sample, sequenced in a study of patients and donors after allogeneic stem cell transplantation (dated by TCRdb to the early 2020s). The library was built by means of RT-PCR. Sequencing was carried out with a NextSeq 550. TCRdb ran its own pipeline on the public reads, namely fastp trimming at Q25 and MiXCR clone calling, and kept in-frame beta chains. All rows with the same CDR3 protein become a single entry with the most common DNA and genes. This sample comprises over 400,000 distinct CDR3 sequences, roughly 17% of them detected only once. In total, the top ten clones hold around 7.2% of the sample. Sequencing input: blood, either unsorted or a sorted T cell fraction (not recorded which). The receptors were gathered from a human donor who was either an allogeneic HSCT recipient or a stem cell or donor lymphocyte infusion donor (not recorded which). It is not recorded whose cells these are; they may come from a transplant donor.

The CDR3: CASTKTYTGEQYF. For the CDR3, the DNA is TGTGCCAGCACCAAGACCTACACAGGGGAGCAGTACTTC. The chain links TRBV5-4 to TRBJ2-7; possibly TRBD1 for D (6 bases). Trimming took off 6 bases at V and 7 bases at J, with 17 bases between the two ends. Germline CDR1 is SGHNT and CDR2 is YYREEE (reference sequence). The CDR3 covers 13 residues. The full variable domain, with the rest looked up from reference TRBV5-4 and TRBJ2-7, is ETGVTQSPTHLIKTRGQQVTLRCSSQSGHNTVSWYQQALGQGPQFIFQYYREEENGRGNFPPRFSGLQFPNYSSELNVNALELDDSALYLCASTKTYTGEQYFGPGTRLTVT.

This clonotype was recorded a few times. The chain links TRBV4-3 to TRBJ2-7; 8 nucleotides line up with TRBD1. CDR1 LGHNA and CDR2 YSLEER come from the germline V gene. V dropped 0 bases and J dropped 4; count of bases not matched to a gene: 11. The CDR3 runs 17 residues. CDR3 in amino acids: CASSQEPTTQGAYEQYF. CDR3 DNA sequence: TGCGCCAGCAGCCAAGAGCCGACCACCCAGGGGGCGTACGAGCAGTACTTC.

This clonotype has a count of ten or more. This rearrangement joins TRBV5-1 to TRBJ2-3, with a weak D call TRBD2 (6 bases). The CDR3 covers 15 residues. Between the trimmed V and J ends, which lost 0 bases and 7 bases, there was a span of 15 bases. Germline V gene sequence: CDR1 SGHRS, CDR2 YFSETQ. The CDR3 loop is CASSLGRERVNTQYF. The CDR3 DNA reads TGCGCCAGCAGCTTGGGACGGGAGAGAGTGAATACGCAGTATTTT.

The gene calls are TRBV27 and TRBJ2-3; D gene ambiguous. Germline CDR1 reads MNHEY; CDR2 reads SMNVEV (reference sequence). The CDR3 contains 15 residues. The V gene lost 3 bases and the J gene lost 2 bases, with 12 bases spanning the gap. The CDR3 DNA follows: TGTGCCAGCAGTTTTTTAGGGCAGTTCACAGATACGCAGTATTTT. Translated: CASSFLGQFTDTQYF.

This rearrangement joins TRBV20-1 to TRBJ2-1; a possible D gene is TRBD1 (5 bases). Trimming took off 3 bases at V and 13 bases at J, with 10 bases between the two ends. CDR3 length equals 10 residues. CDR1 is DFQATT and CDR2 is SNEGSKA in the germline V gene (reference sequence). The CDR3 DNA reads as TGCAGTGCTAGTCGCCAGGGACAGTTCTTC. This encodes CSASRQGQFF.

This clonotype showed up many times. This rearrangement joins TRBV4-3 to TRBJ2-1; D might be TRBD2 (6 bases). This CDR3 has 17 amino acids. Germline loops: CDR1 LGHNA, CDR2 YSLEER. V lost 0 bases, J lost 4 bases, and 16 bases lay in between. This chain's CDR3 is CASSQDRMGGPYNEQFF. CDR3 sequence (DNA): TGCGCCAGCAGCCAAGATCGGATGGGGGGACCTTACAATGAGCAGTTCTTC.

In its sample, this clonotype was seen many times. CDR3 amino acids: CASSAGTGGYEQYF. CDR3 nucleotide sequence: TGTGCCAGCAGCGCCGGGACAGGGGGCTACGAGCAGTACTTC. The V and J genes are TRBV9 and TRBJ2-7, with TRBD1 matching over 11 bases. Germline loops: CDR1 SGDLS, CDR2 YYNGEE. The V gene end was trimmed by 3 bases and the J gene end by 3 bases; junction bases not matched to a gene: 2. This CDR3 contains 14 residues.

With regard to this clonotype: Relative to the germline gene, one junction end is altered; a read error may explain this. This chain links TRBV7-2 with TRBJ2-1; TRBD2 matches 10 bases. This CDR3 has 12 residues. Germline V lookup: CDR1 SGHTA, CDR2 FQGNSA. DNA of the CDR3: TGTGCCAGCAGCCCCAGGACTAGCGGAGTGGTCTTC. It codes for CASSPRTSGVVF. Based on the CDR3 plus reference TRBV7-2 and TRBJ2-1, the full variable domain is GAGVSQSPSNKVTEKGKDVELRCDPISGHTALYWYRQSLGQGLEFLIYFQGNSAPDKSGLPSDRFSAERTGGSVSTLTIQRTQQEDSAVYLCASSPRTSGVVFGPGTRLTVL.

V usage is TRBV4-1 and J usage is TRBJ2-7; no reliable D call. The CDR3 totals 14 residues. Germline loops: CDR1 MGHRA, CDR2 YSYEKL. The V gene lost 2 bases and the J gene lost 3 bases, with 11 bases spanning the gap. CDR3 sequence reads: CASSQSSSVYEQYF. Written as DNA, the CDR3 is TGCGCCAGCAGCCAATCGTCGTCGGTCTACGAGCAGTACTTC.

This clonotype was observed a handful of times. The CDR3 loop is CASSSQSVGDTEAFF. DNA for the CDR3: TGTGCCAGCAGTTCTCAAAGCGTCGGGGACACTGAAGCTTTCTTT. The V and J genes are TRBV6-5 and TRBJ1-1, with D unclear. V gave up 4 bases and J gave up 3 bases, with 15 bases separating them. This CDR3 spans 15 amino acids. Germline-derived CDR1 and CDR2 are MNHEY and SVGAGI.

This sequence joins TRBV28 and TRBJ2-1; tentative D call: TRBD1 (6 bases). Germline V gene data show CDR1 as MDHEN and CDR2 as SYDVKM. This CDR3 is built from 16 residues. V dropped 4 bases and J dropped 5 bases, with 18 bases sitting between them. The chain's CDR3 is CASSSSDRYPNNEQFF. The CDR3 nucleotides are TGTGCCAGCAGTTCCTCTGACAGGTACCCAAACAATGAGCAGTTCTTC.

The gene calls are TRBV7-9 and TRBJ2-3, with 7 bases fitting TRBD1. The junction had 14 bases not matched to a gene; V was cut back by 4 bases and J by 10 bases. There are 15 residues in the CDR3. From germline, CDR1 is SEHNR and CDR2 FQNEAQ (reference sequence). As DNA, the CDR3 is TGTGCCAGCAGCTCCCTCGACAGGGTCGGTAGGGCGCAGTATTTT. Amino acid sequence: CASSSLDRVGRAQYF.

This clonotype was observed a single time. V is TRBV19 and J is TRBJ2-7; 9 bases line up with TRBD2. Germline assignment: CDR1 LNHDA and CDR2 SQIVND (reference sequence). The J segment lost 7 bases and the V segment lost 3 bases, leaving 13 bases of the junction unmatched. This CDR3 is 16 amino acids long. The CDR3 loop reads CASSIRVVAGVKEQYF. CDR3 in DNA: TGTGCCAGTAGTATTAGGGTGGTAGCGGGAGTGAAAGAGCAGTACTTC.

A few counts support this clonotype. CDR3 protein: CASSFTLAGPTDTQYF. The CDR3 DNA is TGCGCCAGCAGCTTTACACTAGCGGGGCCCACAGATACGCAGTATTTT. The chain employs TRBV5-1 and TRBJ2-3, with 10 bases lining up with TRBD2. The CDR3 has 16 amino acids. Germline CDR1 reads SGHRS; CDR2 reads YFSETQ. V dropped 2 bases and J dropped 2; count of bases not matched to a gene: 5.

This clonotype came up a few times. CDR3 in amino acids: CATRSGLAGGNEQFF. The CDR3 region has the DNA TGTGCCACCAGGTCGGGACTAGCGGGGGGCAATGAGCAGTTCTTC. This chain links TRBV15 with TRBJ2-1, with 15 bases lining up with TRBD2. The CDR3 covers 15 residues. The germline gives CDR1 LNHNV, CDR2 YYDKDF (reference sequence). The J segment lost 6 bases and the V segment lost 6 bases, leaving 3 bases of the junction unmatched.

This clonotype was found a few times. The chain carries TRBV11-3 and TRBJ2-6; D remains unclear. The V end lost 4 bases, the J end lost 0 bases, and 7 bases lay between the germline ends. This CDR3 has 15 residues. Germline-derived CDR1 and CDR2 are SGHNT and YENEEA. CDR3 sequence reads: CASSSYNSGANVLTF. In nucleotides, the CDR3 is TGTGCCAGCAGCTCTTATAACTCTGGGGCCAACGTCCTGACTTTC.

V usage is TRBV6-2 or TRBV6-3 and J usage is TRBJ2-2; maybe TRBD2 (5 bases). V was trimmed by 8 bases and J by 3 bases, leaving 25 bases between them. Germline V gene data show CDR1 as MNHEY and CDR2 as SVGEGT. The CDR3 spans 18 residues. The CDR3 sequence: CASGFGLAIRRYTGELFF. DNA for the CDR3: TGTGCCAGCGGATTCGGGCTAGCCATCAGAAGGTACACCGGGGAGCTGTTTTTT.

The rearrangement joins TRBV6-5 to TRBJ2-3; 9 nucleotides match TRBD1. The CDR3 is made up of 14 amino acids. After removal of 3 bases from V and 5 bases from J, the junction contained 3 bases not matched to a gene. Germline V CDR1 and CDR2: MNHEY, SVGAGI. The CDR3 coding sequence is TGTGCCAGCAGTTATAACAGGGGGCAAGATACGCAGTATTTT. Translating it yields CASSYNRGQDTQYF.

This clonotype was counted between two and nine times. The rearrangement uses TRBV6-5 and TRBJ1-2; D is unresolved. From germline, CDR1 is MNHEY and CDR2 SVGAGI. The V and J ends lost 4 bases and 0 bases respectively, with 6 bases between them. The CDR3 is 13 amino acids. The CDR3 DNA follows: TGTGCCAGCAGTTGGCAAGCTAACTATGGCTACACCTTC. This sequence encodes CASSWQANYGYTF.

This clonotype was counted only a few times. DNA of the CDR3: TGTGCCAGCAGTGTGGACGCCTCCTACGAGCAGTACTTC. Encoded protein: CASSVDASYEQYF. The V and J genes are TRBV6-1 and TRBJ2-7; D not resolved. The CDR3 is 13 amino acids. Trimming left V 4 bases short and J 0 bases short, with 7 bases between. Germline-derived CDR1 and CDR2 are MNHNS and SASEGT.